Listed below are T cell receptor beta chains from one sample, sequenced in a study of neoadjuvant anti-PD-1 for oral cavity cancer. Measured with immunoSEQ multiplex PCR; TCRdb has only the in-frame clones, and not every one. The sample contains some 66,000 clones, more than 70% of which appear only once. The specimen was PBMCs, collected before nivolumab (anti-PD-1) treatment. The receptors originated from a person aged 35-79 years with oral cavity squamous cell carcinoma. Each CDR3 is given with its conserved first and last residue. The size field is filled for only some rows; it gives once, few, many or a size class.

cdr3_aa: CAISESNLAGGYNEQFF
clone_size: -
j_call: TRBJ2-1
v_call: TRBV10-3

cdr3_aa: CASSLSDTQYF
clone_size: -
j_call: TRBJ2-3
v_call: TRBV7-8

cdr3_aa: CASRNPGQTYGYTF
clone_size: -
j_call: TRBJ1-2
v_call: TRBV19

cdr3_aa: CASRGTAGRNEQFF
clone_size: -
j_call: TRBJ2-1
v_call: TRBV7-6

cdr3_aa: CASSVEPGGSYNSPLHF
clone_size: -
j_call: TRBJ1-6
v_call: TRBV9

cdr3_aa: CASRGTSGGDGQFF
clone_size: -
j_call: TRBJ2-1
v_call: TRBV6-5

cdr3_aa: CASLAPLGQGRIEQYF
clone_size: -
j_call: TRBJ2-7
v_call: TRBV7-9

cdr3_aa: CASSPIGSSTDTQYF
clone_size: once
j_call: TRBJ2-3
v_call: TRBV6-5

cdr3_aa: CAWSFHGTSGANRPYEQYF
clone_size: -
j_call: TRBJ2-7
v_call: TRBV30

cdr3_aa: CASSSEGSDTQYF
clone_size: -
j_call: TRBJ2-3
v_call: TRBV5-1

cdr3_aa: CASRSGGMYGQPQHF
clone_size: -
j_call: TRBJ1-5
v_call: TRBV27

cdr3_aa: CASRDPGRGSYEQYF
clone_size: once
j_call: TRBJ2-7
v_call: TRBV6-1

cdr3_aa: CASSELAGGPWETQYF
clone_size: -
j_call: TRBJ2-5
v_call: TRBV19

cdr3_aa: CASSIAPDRGTYEQYF
clone_size: -
j_call: TRBJ2-7
v_call: TRBV19

cdr3_aa: CASSVELSSYEQYF
clone_size: -
j_call: TRBJ2-7
v_call: TRBV9

cdr3_aa: CASSLGDSTLKAFF
clone_size: -
j_call: TRBJ1-1
v_call: TRBV11-2

cdr3_aa: CASSLGDQISYEQYF
clone_size: -
j_call: TRBJ2-7
v_call: TRBV5-1

cdr3_aa: CASSSIRGGKNIQYF
clone_size: -
j_call: TRBJ2-4
v_call: TRBV11-2

cdr3_aa: CASSGSSITDTQYF
clone_size: -
j_call: TRBJ2-3
v_call: TRBV7-9

cdr3_aa: CASSLAGDQPQHF
clone_size: medium-sized
j_call: TRBJ1-5
v_call: TRBV5-1

cdr3_aa: CASSQHLTGGYGYTF
clone_size: -
j_call: TRBJ1-2
v_call: TRBV4-1

cdr3_aa: CASSEGQWDYGYTF
clone_size: -
j_call: TRBJ1-2
v_call: TRBV9

cdr3_aa: CASSGAHGPYEQYF
clone_size: -
j_call: TRBJ2-7
v_call: TRBV25-1

cdr3_aa: CASSGGTGGPNTEAFF
clone_size: -
j_call: TRBJ1-1
v_call: TRBV5-1

cdr3_aa: CASRSVGTSGSYEQYF
clone_size: -
j_call: TRBJ2-7
v_call: TRBV28

cdr3_aa: CASSSGLAGSRSDTQYF
clone_size: -
j_call: TRBJ2-3
v_call: TRBV11-2

cdr3_aa: CAISESPQVSTYEQYF
clone_size: -
j_call: TRBJ2-7
v_call: TRBV10-3

cdr3_aa: CASSLGGTGFNEQYF
clone_size: -
j_call: TRBJ2-7
v_call: TRBV27

cdr3_aa: CATTSDRGLWSGSEQYF
clone_size: -
j_call: TRBJ2-5
v_call: TRBV10-3

cdr3_aa: CASSSIVSGNTIYF
clone_size: -
j_call: TRBJ1-3
v_call: TRBV7-6

cdr3_aa: CASSLDGTSLSYEQYF
clone_size: few
j_call: TRBJ2-7
v_call: TRBV11-2

cdr3_aa: CASSSNSGLVREQYF
clone_size: -
j_call: TRBJ2-7
v_call: TRBV6-5

cdr3_aa: CASSKGRGQNNSPLHF
clone_size: -
j_call: TRBJ1-6
v_call: TRBV21-1

cdr3_aa: CASSLGLGLYTDTQYF
clone_size: few
j_call: TRBJ2-3
v_call: TRBV7-8

cdr3_aa: CASKPHGGGIQETQYF
clone_size: -
j_call: TRBJ2-5
v_call: TRBV7-2

cdr3_aa: CASSVGGSGANVLTF
clone_size: -
j_call: TRBJ2-6
v_call: TRBV9